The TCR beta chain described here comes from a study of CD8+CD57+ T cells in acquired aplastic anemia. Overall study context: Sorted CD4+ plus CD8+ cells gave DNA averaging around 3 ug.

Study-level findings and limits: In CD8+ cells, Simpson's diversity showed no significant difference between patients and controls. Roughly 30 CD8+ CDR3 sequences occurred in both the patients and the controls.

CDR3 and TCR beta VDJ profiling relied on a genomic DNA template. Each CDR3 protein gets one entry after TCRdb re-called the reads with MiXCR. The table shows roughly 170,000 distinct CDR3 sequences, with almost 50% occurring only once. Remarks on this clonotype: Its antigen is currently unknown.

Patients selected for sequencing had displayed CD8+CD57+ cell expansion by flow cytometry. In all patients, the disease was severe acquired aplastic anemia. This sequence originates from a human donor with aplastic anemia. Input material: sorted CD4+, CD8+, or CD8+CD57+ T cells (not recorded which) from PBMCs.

As DNA, the CDR3 is TGTGCCATCAGGGGGGACGGTCGGACCTACGAGCAGTACTTC. Its protein product is CAIRGDGRTYEQYF. The V and J genes are TRBV10-3 and TRBJ2-7; D possibly uses TRBD1 or TRBD2 (5 bases each). Germline V gene data show CDR1 as ENHRY and CDR2 as SYGVKD. V was trimmed by 6 bases and J by 2 bases, leaving 14 bases between them. The CDR3 sequence is 14 residues long.